This TCR beta chain appears in the sequencing data of a study of cytomegalovirus exposure and HLA in healthy donors. Healthy donors of bone marrow made up the group. The PCR had 60 Vbeta and 13 Jbeta primers. TCRdb keeps only in-frame clones here, not all; method: immunoSEQ multiplex PCR. The table has under 95,000 clones, around 80% seen once. Points on this clone: The antigen remains undetermined.

Study results and caveats: A later analysis linked a missense variant in DCLRE1C to the trimming of TCR beta V and J genes. Accurate HLA-A and HLA-B prediction from TCR beta sequences was reported for most subjects.

Germline V gives CDR1 KGHSH, CDR2 LQKENI. After removal of 1 base from V and 0 bases from J, the junction contained 11 bases not matched to a gene. This CDR3 has 19 residues. The rearrangement joins TRBV18 to TRBJ1-4; 7 bases match TRBD1. This sequence was found in a man aged 30-40 years in good health and CMV-seropositive. Sequencing was performed on PBMCs. The CDR3 DNA reads TGTGCCAGCTCACCACGCCGCCAGGGGGAAGGTTCAACTAATGAAAAACTGTTTTTT. Translated, it gives CASSPRRQGEGSTNEKLFF.